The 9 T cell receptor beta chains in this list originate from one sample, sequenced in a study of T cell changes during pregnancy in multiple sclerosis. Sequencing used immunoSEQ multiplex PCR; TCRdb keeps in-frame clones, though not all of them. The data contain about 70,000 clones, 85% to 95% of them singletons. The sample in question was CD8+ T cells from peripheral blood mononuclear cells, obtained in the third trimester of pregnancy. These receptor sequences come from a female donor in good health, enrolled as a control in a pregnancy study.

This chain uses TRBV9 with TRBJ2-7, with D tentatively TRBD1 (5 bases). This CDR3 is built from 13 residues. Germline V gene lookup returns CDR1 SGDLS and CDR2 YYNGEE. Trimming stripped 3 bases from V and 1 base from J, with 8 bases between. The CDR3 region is CASSEGKSYEQYF. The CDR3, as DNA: TGTGCCAGCAGCGAGGGGAAGTCCTACGAGCAGTACTTC.

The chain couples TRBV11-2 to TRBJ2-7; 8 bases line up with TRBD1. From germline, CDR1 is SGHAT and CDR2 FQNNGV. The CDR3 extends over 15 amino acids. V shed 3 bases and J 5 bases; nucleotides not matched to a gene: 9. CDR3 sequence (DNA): TGTGCCAGCAGCTTGATAGGGGACAGGTTCGACGAGCAGTACTTC. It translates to CASSLIGDRFDEQYF. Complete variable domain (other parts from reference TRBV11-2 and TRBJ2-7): EAGVAQSPRYKIIEKRQSVAFWCNPISGHATLYWYQQILGQGPKLLIQFQNNGVVDDSQLPKDRFSAERLKGVDSTLKIQPAKLEDSAVYLCASSLIGDRFDEQYFGPGTRLTVT.

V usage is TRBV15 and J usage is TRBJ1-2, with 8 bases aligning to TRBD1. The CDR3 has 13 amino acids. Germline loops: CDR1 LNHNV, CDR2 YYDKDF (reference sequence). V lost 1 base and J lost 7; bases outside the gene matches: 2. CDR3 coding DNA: TGTGCCACCAGCAGAGGAACAGGGGGTGGCTACACCTTC. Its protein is CATSRGTGGGYTF.

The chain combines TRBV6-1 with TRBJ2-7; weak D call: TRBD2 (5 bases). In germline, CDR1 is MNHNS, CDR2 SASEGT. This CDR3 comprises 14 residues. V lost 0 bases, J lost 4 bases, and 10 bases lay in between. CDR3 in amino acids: CASSEASGQYEQYF. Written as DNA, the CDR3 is TGTGCCAGCAGTGAAGCCAGCGGCCAATACGAGCAGTACTTC.

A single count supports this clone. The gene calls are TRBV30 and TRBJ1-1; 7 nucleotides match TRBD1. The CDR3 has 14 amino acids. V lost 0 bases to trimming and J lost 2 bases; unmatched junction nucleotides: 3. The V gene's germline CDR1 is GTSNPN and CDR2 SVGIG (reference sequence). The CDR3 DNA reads TGTGCCTGGAGTGTAATAGGGGGCAACACTGAAGCTTTCTTT. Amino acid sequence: CAWSVIGGNTEAFF.

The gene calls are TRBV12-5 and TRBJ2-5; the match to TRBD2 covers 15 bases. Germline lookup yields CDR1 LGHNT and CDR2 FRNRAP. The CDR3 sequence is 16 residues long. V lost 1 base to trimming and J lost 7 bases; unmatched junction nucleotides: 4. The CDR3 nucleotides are TGTGCTAGTGGTTTGGGGACTAGCGGGGGGGCCGGGACCCAGTACTTC. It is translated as CASGLGTSGGAGTQYF.

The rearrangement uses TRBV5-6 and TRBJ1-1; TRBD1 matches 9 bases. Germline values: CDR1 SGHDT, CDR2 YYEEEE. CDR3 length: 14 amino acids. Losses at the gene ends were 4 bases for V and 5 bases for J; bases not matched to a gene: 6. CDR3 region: CASSQGTGRTEAFF. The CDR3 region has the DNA TGTGCCAGCAGCCAAGGGACAGGGAGGACTGAAGCTTTCTTT.

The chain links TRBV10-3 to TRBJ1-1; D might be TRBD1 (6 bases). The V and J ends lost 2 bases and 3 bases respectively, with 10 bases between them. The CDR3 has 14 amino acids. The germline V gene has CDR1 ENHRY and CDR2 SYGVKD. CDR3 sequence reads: CAISERGGHTEAFF. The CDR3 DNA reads TGTGCCATCAGTGAGCGGGGGGGGCACACTGAAGCTTTCTTT.

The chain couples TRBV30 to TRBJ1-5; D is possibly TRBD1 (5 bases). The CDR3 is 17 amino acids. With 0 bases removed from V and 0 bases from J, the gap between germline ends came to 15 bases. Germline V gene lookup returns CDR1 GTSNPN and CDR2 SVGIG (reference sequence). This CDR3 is CAWSVGRASNSNQPQHF. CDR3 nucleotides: TGTGCCTGGAGTGTCGGCAGGGCTTCGAATAGCAATCAGCCCCAGCATTTT.